This T cell receptor (beta chain) was obtained from a study of T-cell reconstitution after alpha-beta-depleted transplantation in children. Per germline, CDR1 SEHNR and CDR2 FQNEAQ (reference sequence). The CDR3 totals 14 residues. V dropped 5 bases and J dropped 5 bases, with 12 bases sitting between them. This clonotype has ten or more counts. Preparation of the TCRbeta library used unique molecular identifiers. MiXCR, run by TCRdb on the PCR reads, gives a single entry per CDR3 protein. The sample records about 580,000 distinct CDR3 sequences, approximately 22% being singletons. The source was PBMCs, mostly from graft donor cells, collected 360 days after TCRalphabeta/CD19-depleted stem cell transplant. The rearrangement joins TRBV7-9 to TRBJ2-2; tentative D call: TRBD2 (6 bases). The source is a boy under two years old who had a stem cell transplant for acute myeloid leukemia, so the T cells may come from the graft donor. CDR3 DNA sequence: TGTGCCAGCAGCGCCGGAGGGGCTACCGGGGAGCTGTTTTTT. Protein: CASSAGGATGELFF.